This entry lists 28 T cell receptor beta chains sequenced from one sample in a study of radiation and T cells in renal cell carcinoma. Indicated treatment: treatment-naive control, cytoreductive nephrectomy. Using immunoSEQ multiplex PCR, the repertoire was profiled, and TCRdb retains in-frame clones only, with some absent. This table has about 15,000 clones, 56% appearing once. The source was tumor tissue, collected from a patient whose treatment was nephrectomy without radiotherapy. These TCRs come from a man aged 50 or older with renal cell carcinoma.

The V gene is TRBV29-1, the J gene TRBJ2-7; 9 bases map to TRBD1. The germline CDR1 and CDR2 sequences are SQVTM and ANQGSEA. V was clipped by 4 bases and J by 5 bases; unmatched bases: 6. This CDR3 contains 13 residues. CDR3 sequence: CSVVYRGPNEQYF. The DNA of the CDR3 is TGCAGCGTTGTCTACAGGGGGCCTAACGAGCAGTACTTC.

The chain employs TRBV19 and TRBJ2-5; D is unclear. The CDR3 is made up of 13 amino acids. Trimming removed 4 bases at V and 5 bases at J, with 11 bases between. The germline CDR1 and CDR2 sequences are LNHDA and SQIVND (reference sequence). The CDR3 nucleotides are TGTGCCAGTAGTACCTATGGCAGCGAGACCCAGTACTTC. It specifies CASSTYGSETQYF.

The rearrangement links TRBV5-1 to TRBJ1-1; a possible D gene is TRBD1 (5 bases). V dropped 5 bases and J dropped 0 bases, with 8 bases sitting between them. There are 13 residues in the CDR3. Per germline, CDR1 SGHRS and CDR2 YFSETQ. The CDR3 sequence: CASRGVLNTEAFF. CDR3 DNA: TGCGCCAGCAGAGGGGTCCTGAACACTGAAGCTTTCTTT.

CDR3 in amino acids: CASSFVGAETEAFF. Written as DNA, the CDR3 is TGTGCCAGCAGCTTCGTGGGGGCGGAAACTGAAGCTTTCTTT. This sequence joins TRBV13 and TRBJ1-1; TRBD1 is a possible D gene (6 bases). The CDR3 contains 14 residues. In germline, CDR1 is PRHDT, CDR2 FYEKMQ (reference sequence). Trimming stripped 3 bases from V and 5 bases from J, with 13 bases between.

The V gene is TRBV6-1, the J gene TRBJ2-7; perhaps D is TRBD1 or TRBD2 (5 bases each). The CDR3 length is 14 residues. Germline CDR1 is MNHNS and CDR2 is SASEGT. Trimming removed 2 bases from V and 2 bases from J, with 10 bases in between. CDR3 DNA: TGTGCCAGCAGTGAATTTTGGGGACCCTACGAGCAGTACTTC. Translated, it gives CASSEFWGPYEQYF.

For this clone: Germline and junction disagree at one end, which may indicate a read error. This CDR3 reads CAWTRALGVTETFF. The DNA of the CDR3 is TGTGCCTGGACCAGAGCGTTAGGGGTCACTGAAACTTTCTTT. This rearrangement joins TRBV30 to TRBJ1-1; possibly TRBD1 for D (5 bases). Germline V CDR1 and CDR2: GTSNPN, SVGIG (reference sequence). The CDR3 length is 14 residues.

This sequence joins TRBV7-2 and TRBJ1-3; D unclear. With 5 bases removed from V and 2 bases from J, the gap between germline ends came to 7 bases. The germline CDR1 and CDR2 sequences are SGHTA and FQGNSA. The CDR3 sequence is 13 residues long. In nucleotides, the CDR3 is TGTGCCAGCAGCCCGATAACTGGAAACACCATATATTTT. Translation: CASSPITGNTIYF. The entire variable domain, with the rest obtained from reference TRBV7-2 and TRBJ1-3, is as follows: GAGVSQSPSNKVTEKGKDVELRCDPISGHTALYWYRQSLGQGLEFLIYFQGNSAPDKSGLPSDRFSAERTGGSVSTLTIQRTQQEDSAVYLCASSPITGNTIYFGEGSWLTVV.

The genes are TRBV11-2 and TRBJ2-7; D not resolved. Trimming removed 3 bases at V and 6 bases at J, with 9 bases between. CDR3 length equals 12 residues. The germline V gene has CDR1 SGHAT and CDR2 FQNNGV. The CDR3, as DNA: TGTGCCAGCAGCTTTTCGGCAGCCGAGCAGTACTTC. Encoded protein: CASSFSAAEQYF.

This sequence joins TRBV19 and TRBJ1-1; D is ambiguous. Germline V gene lookup returns CDR1 LNHDA and CDR2 SQIVND (reference sequence). The length of the CDR3 is 13 residues. Deletions cut 10 bases from V and 1 base from J, with 13 bases between. The CDR3 region is CATSAGWNTEAFF. DNA of the CDR3: TGTGCCACCTCAGCCGGATGGAACACTGAAGCTTTCTTT.

In DNA, the CDR3 is TGTGCTAGTGGTTCTAACTCCTACAATGAGCAGTTCTTC. Its protein is CASGSNSYNEQFF. The genes are TRBV12-5 and TRBJ2-1; D is unresolved. CDR3 length: 13 residues. V lost 4 bases and J lost 0, with 4 bases in between. The germline gives CDR1 LGHNT, CDR2 FRNRAP.

This clone was observed a single time. V is TRBV30 and J is TRBJ2-7, with 8 nucleotides matching TRBD1. The germline CDR1 and CDR2 sequences are GTSNPN and SVGIG (reference sequence). The CDR3 sequence is 13 residues long. The V segment lost 2 bases and the J segment 3 bases; nucleotides outside the gene matches: 3. The CDR3 protein is CAWSFTGGYEQYF. Written as DNA, the CDR3 is TGTGCCTGGAGTTTCACAGGGGGCTACGAGCAGTACTTC.

V usage is TRBV6-6 and J usage is TRBJ2-3; maybe TRBD1 (6 bases). Trimming took off 5 bases at V and 4 bases at J, with 16 bases between the two ends. Germline V gene sequence: CDR1 MNHNY, CDR2 SVGAGI (reference sequence). This CDR3 region has 15 residues. The CDR3 loop is CASSRMSGGSDTQYF. The CDR3 nucleotides are TGTGCCAGCAGTCGCATGAGTGGGGGCTCAGATACGCAGTATTTT.

The chain links TRBV6-6 to TRBJ1-5; no definite D call. Germline CDR1 and CDR2: MNHNY and SVGAGI (reference sequence). The CDR3 consists of 13 residues. V was cut by 10 bases and J by 4 bases, with 14 bases left in between. The CDR3 nucleotides are TGTGCCACCAGATCTCGGGTGAATCAGCCCCAGCATTTT. Amino acids: CATRSRVNQPQHF.

This clone was counted ten times or more. CDR3 sequence reads: CASSQDLGSTDTQYF. CDR3 nucleotide sequence: TGCGCCAGCAGCCAAGATTTAGGGAGCACAGATACGCAGTATTTT. The V and J genes are TRBV4-1 and TRBJ2-3; D ambiguous. Germline lookup yields CDR1 MGHRA and CDR2 YSYEKL. The CDR3 loop spans 15 amino acids. Trimming shortened V by 0 bases and J by 0 bases, and 7 bases separated the two germline ends.

This chain connects TRBV30 to TRBJ2-6; D is tentatively TRBD1 or TRBD2 (5 bases each). From germline, CDR1 is GTSNPN and CDR2 SVGIG (reference sequence). V was shortened by 1 base and J by 0 bases, with 16 bases between the two germline ends. The CDR3 covers 18 residues. The CDR3 loop reads CAWSDPGRGRSGANVLTF. CDR3 DNA: TGTGCCTGGAGTGACCCGGGACGGGGACGCTCTGGGGCCAACGTCCTGACTTTC.

V gene TRBV21-1 combines with J gene TRBJ1-1. TRBV21-1 is a known pseudogene. The CDR3 totals 17 residues. The CDR3 nucleotides are TGTGCCAGCAGCCAACGTCCAGTCTCAGCCATGAACACTGAAGCTTTCTTT. Residues: CASSQRPVSAMNTEAFF.

Relative to its sample, this clone is medium-sized (0.01 to 0.1%). The V gene is TRBV30, the J gene TRBJ1-2; maybe TRBD1 (6 bases). V was pared by 0 bases and J by 6 bases, with 23 bases between. CDR1 is GTSNPN and CDR2 is SVGIG in the germline V gene (reference sequence). This CDR3 spans 17 amino acids. The CDR3 DNA reads as TGTGCCTGGAGTGTTACTGGGGGGCCGGGGCCTCAAAATGGCTACACCTTC. Its translation is CAWSVTGGPGPQNGYTF.

J is TRBJ1-5 and V is TRBV2, with D maybe TRBD1 (6 bases). The CDR3 contains 13 residues. Germline V gene data show CDR1 as SNHLY and CDR2 as FYNNEI. V lost 6 bases, J lost 7 bases, and 13 bases lay in between. The CDR3 loop is CASRDSGIQPQHF. The CDR3 DNA is TGTGCCAGCAGGGACAGCGGAATACAGCCCCAGCATTTT. Variable domain in full (rest from reference TRBV2 and TRBJ1-5): EPEVTQTPSHQVTQMGQEVILRCVPISNHLYFYWYRQILGQKVEFLVSFYNNEISEKSEIFDDQFSVERPDGSNFTLKIRSTKLEDSAMYFCASRDSGIQPQHFGDGTRLSIL.

This clone came up once. The chain couples TRBV5-1 to TRBJ2-1; D possibly corresponds to TRBD2 (6 bases). Germline lookup yields CDR1 SGHRS and CDR2 YFSETQ. The CDR3 consists of 15 residues. The V and J ends lost 0 bases and 4 bases respectively, with 11 bases between them. In nucleotides, the CDR3 is TGCGCCAGCAGCTTGGTAGCGGAGACATACAATGAGCAGTTCTTC. Its protein product is CASSLVAETYNEQFF.

V gene TRBV6-1 combines with J gene TRBJ2-7; D possibly corresponds to TRBD2 (6 bases). The CDR3 loop spans 14 amino acids. V was shortened by 0 bases and J by 5 bases, with 11 bases between the two germline ends. Per the germline V gene, CDR1 is MNHNS and CDR2 is SASEGT. DNA of the CDR3: TGTGCCAGCAGTGAAGCAGGAGGGGAGCACGAGCAGTACTTC. Translating it yields CASSEAGGEHEQYF.

Regarding this clone: Mismatch with germline at one junction end may stem from a read error. The chain couples TRBV4-1 to TRBJ2-7, with no clear D. The CDR3 loop spans 15 amino acids. Germline CDR1 and CDR2: MGHRA and YSYEKL. CDR3 in amino acids: CASSQDFPKIYEQYF. The CDR3 nucleotides are TGTGCCAGCAGCCAAGATTTCCCTAAGATATACGAGCAGTACTTC.

J is TRBJ2-1 and V is TRBV23-1; 8 bases align to TRBD1. TRBV23-1 is marked as an open reading frame, function uncertain. The J segment lost 2 bases and the V segment lost 2 bases, leaving 8 bases of the junction unmatched. The CDR3 runs to 17 residues. CDR3 in DNA: TGCGCCAGCAGTCAAAGCCAACCGGGACAGGCCTACAATGAGCAGTTCTTC. It is translated as CASSQSQPGQAYNEQFF.

This chain uses TRBV6-6 with TRBJ1-1; no reliable D call. The germline V gene has CDR1 MNHNY and CDR2 SVGAGI (reference sequence). The V end was cut by 1 base, the J end by 0 bases, with 6 bases between. This CDR3 has 14 amino acids. The CDR3 nucleotides are TGTGCCAGCAGTTACTTATCTATGAACACTGAAGCTTTCTTT. This gives the protein CASSYLSMNTEAFF.

The chain joins TRBV6-1 to TRBJ2-1, with D tentatively TRBD2 (6 bases). The CDR3 sequence is 15 residues long. The V gene lost 5 bases and the J gene lost 4 bases, with 15 bases spanning the gap. CDR1 MNHNS and CDR2 SASEGT come from the germline V gene. As DNA, the CDR3 is TGTGCCAGCAGTCGGGGAAAGAGCGGGTACAATGAGCAGTTCTTC. Its translation: CASSRGKSGYNEQFF.

The chain uses TRBV5-4 and TRBJ1-1; 10 bases are a match to TRBD1. The CDR3 has 15 amino acids. The V and J ends lost 1 base and 4 bases, in that order; junction bases with no gene match: 4. Germline CDR1 SGHNT, CDR2 YYREEE (reference sequence). CDR3 region: CASSLLGQGGTEAFF. As DNA, the CDR3 is TGTGCCAGCAGCTTGCTCGGACAGGGGGGCACTGAAGCTTTCTTT.

This clone was recorded a few times. The chain carries TRBV27 and TRBJ1-1; D gene ambiguous. V shed 5 bases and J shed 10 bases, with 23 bases lying between them. Germline CDR1 MNHEY, CDR2 SMNVEV (reference sequence). This CDR3 is 15 amino acids long. The CDR3 sequence is CASSLSPQTTPGAFF. For the CDR3, the DNA is TGTGCCAGCAGTCTTTCGCCTCAAACCACCCCCGGAGCTTTCTTT.

V usage is TRBV2 and J usage is TRBJ1-2; D possibly corresponds to TRBD1 (5 bases). The CDR3 is 14 amino acids. In germline, CDR1 is SNHLY, CDR2 FYNNEI. Trimming cost V 1 base and J 7 bases, with 13 bases left between them. Here the CDR3 reads CASSEVPGTGGYTF. The CDR3 region has the DNA TGTGCCAGCAGTGAAGTCCCAGGGACGGGTGGCTACACCTTC. The complete variable domain, with remaining parts taken from reference TRBV2 and TRBJ1-2, reads EPEVTQTPSHQVTQMGQEVILRCVPISNHLYFYWYRQILGQKVEFLVSFYNNEISEKSEIFDDQFSVERPDGSNFTLKIRSTKLEDSAMYFCASSEVPGTGGYTFGSGTRLTVV.

The chain recombines TRBV5-5 with TRBJ2-1, with D perhaps TRBD1 (6 bases). The V gene's germline CDR1 is SGHKS and CDR2 YYEKEE (reference sequence). The CDR3 has 13 amino acids. V was cut by 6 bases and J by 4 bases, with 11 bases left in between. The CDR3 DNA is TGTGCCAGCACGAAACAGGGTTACAATGAGCAGTTCTTC. This gives the protein CASTKQGYNEQFF.